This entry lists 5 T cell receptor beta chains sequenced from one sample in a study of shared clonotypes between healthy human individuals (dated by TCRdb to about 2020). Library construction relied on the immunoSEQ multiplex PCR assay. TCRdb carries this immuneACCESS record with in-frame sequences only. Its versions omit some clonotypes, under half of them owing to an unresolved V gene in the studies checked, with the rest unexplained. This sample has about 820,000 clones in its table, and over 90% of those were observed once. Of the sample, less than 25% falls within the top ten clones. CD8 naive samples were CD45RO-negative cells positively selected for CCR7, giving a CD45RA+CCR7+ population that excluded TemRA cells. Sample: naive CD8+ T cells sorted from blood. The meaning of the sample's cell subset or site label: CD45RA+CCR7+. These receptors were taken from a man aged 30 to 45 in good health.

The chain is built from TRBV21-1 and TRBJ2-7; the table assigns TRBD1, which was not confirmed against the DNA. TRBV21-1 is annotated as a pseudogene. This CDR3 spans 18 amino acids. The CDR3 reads CASSKEQGPQVLCYEQYF. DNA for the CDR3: TGTGCCAGCAGCAAAGAACAGGGGCCCCAAGTTCTATGCTACGAGCAGTACTTC.

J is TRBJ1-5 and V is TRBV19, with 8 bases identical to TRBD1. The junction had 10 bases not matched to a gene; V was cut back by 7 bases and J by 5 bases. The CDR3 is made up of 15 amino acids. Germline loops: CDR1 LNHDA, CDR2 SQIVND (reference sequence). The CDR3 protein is CASKTADREYQPQHF. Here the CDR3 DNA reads TGTGCCAGTAAAACCGCGGACAGGGAGTATCAGCCCCAGCATTTT.

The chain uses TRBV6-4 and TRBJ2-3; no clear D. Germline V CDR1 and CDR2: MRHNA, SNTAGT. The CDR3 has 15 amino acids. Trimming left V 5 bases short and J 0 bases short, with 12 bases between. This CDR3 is CASSPALGSTDTQYF. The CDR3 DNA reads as TGTGCCAGCAGTCCCGCACTTGGTAGCACAGATACGCAGTATTTT.

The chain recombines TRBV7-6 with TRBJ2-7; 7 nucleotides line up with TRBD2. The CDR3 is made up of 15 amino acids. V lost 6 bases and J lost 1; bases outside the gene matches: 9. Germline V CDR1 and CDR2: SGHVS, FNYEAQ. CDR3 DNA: TGTGCCAGCAGTCTCGGGCTAGCGGCATCCTACGAGCAGTACTTC. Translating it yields CASSLGLAASYEQYF.

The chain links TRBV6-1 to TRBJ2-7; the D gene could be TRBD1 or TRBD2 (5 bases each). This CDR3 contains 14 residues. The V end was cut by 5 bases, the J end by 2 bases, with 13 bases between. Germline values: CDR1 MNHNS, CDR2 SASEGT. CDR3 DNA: TGTGCCAGCAGTACCCGGGACGGTACCTACGAGCAGTACTTC. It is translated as CASSTRDGTYEQYF.